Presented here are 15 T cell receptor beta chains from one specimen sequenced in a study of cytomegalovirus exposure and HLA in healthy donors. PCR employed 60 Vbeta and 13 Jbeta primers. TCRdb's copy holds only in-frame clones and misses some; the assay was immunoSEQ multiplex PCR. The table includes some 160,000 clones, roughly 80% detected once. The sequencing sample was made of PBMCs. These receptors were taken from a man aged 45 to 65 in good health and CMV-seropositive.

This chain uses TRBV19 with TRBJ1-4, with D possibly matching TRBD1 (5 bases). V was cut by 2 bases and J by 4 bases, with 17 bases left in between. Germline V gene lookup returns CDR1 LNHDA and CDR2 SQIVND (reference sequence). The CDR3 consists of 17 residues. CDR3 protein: CASSITRRASGNEKLFF. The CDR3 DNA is TGTGCCAGTAGTATAACCCGCAGGGCGTCGGGTAATGAAAAACTGTTTTTT.

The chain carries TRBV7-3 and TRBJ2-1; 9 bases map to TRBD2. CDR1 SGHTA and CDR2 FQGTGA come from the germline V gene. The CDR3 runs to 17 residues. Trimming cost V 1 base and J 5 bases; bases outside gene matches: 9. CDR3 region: CASSLNSGGGGHNEQFF. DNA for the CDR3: TGTGCCAGCAGCTTAAACTCTGGCGGGGGGGGACACAATGAGCAGTTCTTC.

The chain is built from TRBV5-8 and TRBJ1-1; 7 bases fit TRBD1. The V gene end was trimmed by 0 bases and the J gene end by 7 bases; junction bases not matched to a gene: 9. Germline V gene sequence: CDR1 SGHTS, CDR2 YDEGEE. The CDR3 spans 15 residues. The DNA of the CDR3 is TGTGCCAGCAGCTTGGTAGGGGGCTTCCCCTTTGAAGCTTTCTTT. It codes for CASSLVGGFPFEAFF.

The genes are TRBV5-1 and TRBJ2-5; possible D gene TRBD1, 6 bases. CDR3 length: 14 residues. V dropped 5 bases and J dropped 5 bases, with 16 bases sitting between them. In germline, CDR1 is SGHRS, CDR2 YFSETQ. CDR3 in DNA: TGCGCCAGCAGGCCACAGGGTGTCAGGGAGACCCAGTACTTC. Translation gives CASRPQGVRETQYF. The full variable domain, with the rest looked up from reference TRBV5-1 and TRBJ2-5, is KAGVTQTPRYLIKTRGQQVTLSCSPISGHRSVSWYQQTPGQGLQFLFEYFSETQRNKGNFPGRFSGRQFSNSRSEMNVSTLELGDSALYLCASRPQGVRETQYFGPGTRLLVL.

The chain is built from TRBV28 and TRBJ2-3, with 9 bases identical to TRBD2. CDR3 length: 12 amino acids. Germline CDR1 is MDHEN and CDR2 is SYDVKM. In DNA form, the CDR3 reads TGTGCTGCTGGAGCGGGGGGCCCTACGCAGTATTTT. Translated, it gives CAAGAGGPTQYF.

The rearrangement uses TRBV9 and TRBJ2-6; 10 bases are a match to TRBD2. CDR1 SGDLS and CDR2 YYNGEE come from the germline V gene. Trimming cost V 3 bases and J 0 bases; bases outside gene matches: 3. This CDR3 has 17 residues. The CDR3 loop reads CASSASSGGSGANVLTF. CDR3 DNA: TGTGCCAGCAGCGCCTCTAGCGGGGGCTCTGGGGCCAACGTCCTGACTTTC.

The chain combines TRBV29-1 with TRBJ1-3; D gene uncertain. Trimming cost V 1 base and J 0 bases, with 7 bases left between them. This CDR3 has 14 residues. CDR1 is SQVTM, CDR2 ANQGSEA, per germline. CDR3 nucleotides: TGCAGCGTTGAAGGGCGGAACTCTGGAAACACCATATATTTT. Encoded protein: CSVEGRNSGNTIYF.

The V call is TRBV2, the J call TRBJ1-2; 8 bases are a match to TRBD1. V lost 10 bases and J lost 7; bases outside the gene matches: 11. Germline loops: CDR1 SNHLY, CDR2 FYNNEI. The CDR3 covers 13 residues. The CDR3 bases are TGTGCCACTAGGGGCAGGGGGCTTTCTGGCTACACCTTC. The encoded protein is CATRGRGLSGYTF.

This CDR3 reads CAWSDGTGSNQPQHF. The CDR3 bases are TGTGCCTGGAGTGACGGGACAGGGAGCAATCAGCCCCAGCATTTT. This chain uses TRBV30 with TRBJ1-5; 9 bases agree with TRBD1. The CDR3 consists of 15 residues. J lost 1 base, V lost 1 base, and 2 bases had no gene match. CDR1 GTSNPN and CDR2 SVGIG come from the germline V gene (reference sequence). Using reference TRBV30 and TRBJ1-5 for the parts outside the CDR3, the full variable domain is SQTIHQWPATLVQPVGSPLSLECTVEGTSNPNLYWYRQAAGRGLQLLFYSVGIGQISSEVPQNLSASRPQDRQFILSSKKLLLSDSGFYLCAWSDGTGSNQPQHFGDGTRLSIL.

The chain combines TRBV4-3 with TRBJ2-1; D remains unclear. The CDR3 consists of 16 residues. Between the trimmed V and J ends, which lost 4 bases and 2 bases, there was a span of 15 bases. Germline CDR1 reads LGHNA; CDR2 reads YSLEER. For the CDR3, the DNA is TGCGCCAGCAGCCGGGCGCAGACAATTCCCTACAATGAGCAGTTCTTC. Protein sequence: CASSRAQTIPYNEQFF.

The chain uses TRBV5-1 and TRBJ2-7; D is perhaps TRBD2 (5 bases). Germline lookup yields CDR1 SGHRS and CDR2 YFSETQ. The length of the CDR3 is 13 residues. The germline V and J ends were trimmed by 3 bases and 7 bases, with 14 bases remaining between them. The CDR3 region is CASSWWAGREQYF. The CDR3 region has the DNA TGCGCCAGCAGCTGGTGGGCGGGTCGGGAGCAGTACTTC. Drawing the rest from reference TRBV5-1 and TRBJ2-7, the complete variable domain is KAGVTQTPRYLIKTRGQQVTLSCSPISGHRSVSWYQQTPGQGLQFLFEYFSETQRNKGNFPGRFSGRQFSNSRSEMNVSTLELGDSALYLCASSWWAGREQYFGPGTRLTVT.

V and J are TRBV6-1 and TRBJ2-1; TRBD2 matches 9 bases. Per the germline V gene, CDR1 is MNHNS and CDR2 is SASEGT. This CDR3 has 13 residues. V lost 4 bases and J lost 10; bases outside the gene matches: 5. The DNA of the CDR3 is TGTGCCAGCAGTGGAGGAGCGGGGGGCGAGCAGTTCTTC. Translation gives CASSGGAGGEQFF.

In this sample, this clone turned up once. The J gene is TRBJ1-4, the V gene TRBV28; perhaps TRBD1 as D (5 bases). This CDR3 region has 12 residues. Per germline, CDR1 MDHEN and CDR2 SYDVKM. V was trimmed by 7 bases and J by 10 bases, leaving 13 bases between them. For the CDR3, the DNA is TGTGCCAGCAAGTTGGGAACAGGAAAACTGTTTTTT. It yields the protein CASKLGTGKLFF.

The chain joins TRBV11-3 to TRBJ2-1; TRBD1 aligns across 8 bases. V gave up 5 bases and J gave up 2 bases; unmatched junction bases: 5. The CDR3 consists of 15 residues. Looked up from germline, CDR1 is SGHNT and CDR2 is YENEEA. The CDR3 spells CASSADRATYNEQFF. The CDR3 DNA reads TGTGCCAGCAGCGCGGACAGGGCTACCTACAATGAGCAGTTCTTC.

The CDR3 loop is CASSGGLAFSYEQYF. The CDR3 coding sequence is TGTGCCAGTTCGGGGGGACTAGCGTTCTCCTACGAGCAGTACTTC. The rearrangement uses TRBV11-2 and TRBJ2-7, with TRBD2 matching 10 bases. The CDR3 sequence is 15 residues long. CDR1 SGHAT and CDR2 FQNNGV come from the germline V gene. The V segment lost 9 bases and the J segment 0 bases; nucleotides outside the gene matches: 8.